Listed below are T cell receptor beta chains from one sample, sequenced in a study of regulatory T cells in long-lasting Graves disease. TCRdb fed the multiplex PCR reads into MiXCR, producing one record per CDR3 protein. Of 350,000 to 450,000 distinct CDR3 sequences in the sample, under 25% were seen once. The sequencing used peripheral blood mononuclear cells (PBMCs), collected when the disease was refractory, from a patient treated with antithyroid drugs. These receptors originate from a female donor with Graves disease. Both conserved end residues are part of each CDR3. A D gene is named only where the DNA matches it firmly. Clone size is given for some rows only: seen once, a few or many times, or a class if the clone is expanded.

clone size	D gene	V gene	J gene	CDR3 DNA	CDR3 protein
many	TRBD1	TRBV6-1	TRBJ2-7	TGTGCCAGCAGTGAAGACCGGGACAGGGGGCGTGGGGAGCAGTACTTC	CASSEDRDRGRGEQYF
NA	NA	TRBV15	TRBJ2-7	TGTGCCACCAGCAGTGGAGGAGCGGGCTCGATCTACGAGCAGTACTTC	CATSSGGAGSIYEQYF
many	NA	TRBV29-1	TRBJ2-5	TGCAGCGTTGTCAAGGACCAAGAGACCCAGTACTTC	CSVVKDQETQYF
many	NA	TRBV28	TRBJ2-7	TGTGCCAGCAGTTTAGGTTCTAGCGCCGACTACGAGCAGTACTTC	CASSLGSSADYEQYF
many	NA	TRBV11-2	TRBJ2-7	TGTGCCAGCAGCTCCACAGGCAGGTCCTACGAGCAGTACTTC	CASSSTGRSYEQYF
few	TRBD2	TRBV2	TRBJ2-7	TGTGCCACAAGGGCCAGGCCGGGACTAGCGGGAGGGGCCTACGAGCAGTACTTC	CATRARPGLAGGAYEQYF
NA	NA	TRBV7-2	TRBJ1-2	TGTGCCAGCAGCTTCGGGAGGGGGGACTATGGCTACACCTTC	CASSFGRGDYGYTF
few	TRBD2	TRBV11-2	TRBJ2-1	TGTGCCAGCAGCCCAGCCAGCGGGAGTTGGGATGAGCAGTTCTTC	CASSPASGSWDEQFF
many	TRBD2	TRBV12-3/TRBV12-4	TRBJ2-1	TGTGCCAGCAGTGGAATAGCGGGAGATTCGGATGAGCAGTTCTTC	CASSGIAGDSDEQFF
NA	NA	TRBV7-3	TRBJ2-2	TGTGCCAGCAGCTTAGACCCAGCGGGTCTACTGAACACCGGGGAGCTGTTTTTT	CASSLDPAGLLNTGELFF
many	NA	TRBV28	TRBJ2-7	TGTGCCAGCAGTCCCGCAACAGGGTCCCCCTACGAGCAGTACTTC	CASSPATGSPYEQYF
few	NA	TRBV15	TRBJ2-1	TGTGCCACCAGCAGAGAATACGAGAATGAGCAGTTCTTC	CATSREYENEQFF
many	TRBD1	TRBV20-1	TRBJ2-7	TGCAGTTCCGAGGGGACAGGGGGCGTTAGGGACGAGCAGTACTTC	CSSEGTGGVRDEQYF
NA	TRBD1	TRBV6-1	TRBJ1-5	TGTGCCAGCAGGCCGACAGGGTTTAATCAGCCCCAGCATTTT	CASRPTGFNQPQHF
many	TRBD1	TRBV2	TRBJ2-7	TGTGCCAGCAGATATGACAGGGTTAATAACTACGAGCAGTACTTC	CASRYDRVNNYEQYF
NA	TRBD1	TRBV27	TRBJ1-6	TGTGCCAGCAGTGGGACCATGGGACAGGGGACCTATAATTCACCCCTCCACTTT	CASSGTMGQGTYNSPLHF
NA	TRBD1	TRBV5-6	TRBJ1-1	TGTGCCAGCAGCTTGGGAACAGGGGCAGGGGGCACTGAAGCTTTCTTT	CASSLGTGAGGTEAFF
NA	NA	TRBV11-2	TRBJ2-3	TGTGCCAGCAGCCCCTATTGGTCCAACACAGATACGCAGTATTTT	CASSPYWSNTDTQYF
few	TRBD1	TRBV6-5	TRBJ2-7	TGTGCCAGCAGTTACTCGATGGGACAGTTAAGCGAGCAGTACTTC	CASSYSMGQLSEQYF
few	TRBD2	TRBV4-1	TRBJ2-2	TGCGCCAGCAGCCTACGGGGGGGACACCCTTTTACCACCGGGGAGCTGTTTTTT	CASSLRGGHPFTTGELFF